This T cell receptor (beta chain) was sequenced during a study of blood T cell repertoires in COVID-19 (TCRdb year 2020). In terms of the full investigation: The collaborator samples originated in the United States, Italy and Spain and spanned the acute and convalescent phases of COVID-19. Subjects who had been exposed to COVID-19, were actively infected with it, or had recovered from it provided the deeply sampled blood TCRbeta repertoires that made up the dataset. Samples were obtained from the ongoing ImmuneRACE study (first 160 participants) and from roughly 1,300 subjects provided by 6 global collaborators. Sample metadata almost always included a de-identified subject ID, COVID-19 status, age in years and sex. HLA class I and class II types, where available, came from metadata supplied by the sample provider rather than from assay-based typing. A freely available public database, intended as a resource for researchers studying the immune response to SARS-CoV-2, is where the repertoires were released. The material from the prospective study consisted of cDNA or gDNA derived from T cells, B-cell-depleted T cells, or PBMCs.

At one collaborating source in Seattle, patients were enrolled during active infection and were followed longitudinally through the course of disease. The collaborating institutions used their own protocols to collect whole blood in K2EDTA tubes. For TCRbeta analysis, collaborators shipped samples as frozen whole blood, isolated PBMCs, or DNA extracted from either of those sample types. The CDR3 sequence holds 14 residues, the cysteine and phenylalanine included. The entry retains the CDR3 DNA only, 42 bases that are in frame from base 1. CDR1 and CDR2 are drawn from the germline V gene (reference sequence): MNHEY, SMNVEV. V loses 6 bases at its end and J loses 5 bases; junction bases beyond the gene matches: 7. The study at large found these results: Clinical and demographic metadata were provided uncurated, with the amount varying by source and participant.

For this clone: Its antigen is currently not known. No much larger clone exists at a distance of one base, and base qualities are not known.

TCRbeta CDR3 regions were amplified from genomic DNA using the immunoSEQ Assay, a bias-controlled multiplex PCR. On the study's bioinformatics: Nucleated cell counts per sample were estimated from amplification of reference gene primers within the assay. To quantify the absolute abundance of each unique TCRbeta CDR3 rearrangement, sequence reads were collapsed and filtered. For each sample, productive Simpson clonality was calculated as the square root of Simpson's diversity index across productive rearrangements. TCRdb retrieved this table from immuneACCESS and kept in-frame rearrangements only. Not all clones are present; in checked studies, unresolved V genes account for under half, and no reason is known for the remainder. V, J and clone size reflect that table, while D and trimming were determined from the DNA. The sample profile shows more than 200,000 clones; approximately 86% of them were found once. Roughly 10% of the sample is held by the ten biggest clonotypes.

Material for sequencing was peripheral blood. The V and J segments used are TRBV27 and TRBJ2-7, and 10 bases in between align with TRBD2. The sequence derives from a woman aged 50 to 60 with COVID-19, enrolled during active disease. DNA sequence: TGTGCCAGCAGCCGGGGACTAGCGATCGACGAGCAGTACTTC. It specifies CASSRGLAIDEQYF.